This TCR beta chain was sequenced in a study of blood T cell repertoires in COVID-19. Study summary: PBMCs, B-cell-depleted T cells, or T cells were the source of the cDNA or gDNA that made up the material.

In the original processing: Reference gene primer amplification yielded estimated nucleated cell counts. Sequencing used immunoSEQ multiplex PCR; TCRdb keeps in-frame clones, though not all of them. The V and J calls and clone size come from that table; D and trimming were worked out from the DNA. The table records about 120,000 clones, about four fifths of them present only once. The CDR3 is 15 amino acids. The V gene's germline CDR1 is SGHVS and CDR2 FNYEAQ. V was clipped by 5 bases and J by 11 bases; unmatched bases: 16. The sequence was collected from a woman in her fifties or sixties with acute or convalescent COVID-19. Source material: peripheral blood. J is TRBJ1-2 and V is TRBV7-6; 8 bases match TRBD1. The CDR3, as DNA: TGTGCCAGCAGCCCAGACAGGGGCCGGATTGGGAGGTACACCTTC. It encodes CASSPDRGRIGRYTF.